This entry features one TCR beta chain sequence. What it recognizes is unknown. The entry originates in a study of T cells in localized non-small cell lung cancer. CDR1 is SGHRS and CDR2 is YFSETQ in the germline V gene. The CDR3 sequence is 17 residues long. J gave up 2 bases and V 3 bases, and 10 bases lay outside the gene matches. Sequencing was performed with immunoSEQ multiplex PCR; in TCRdb, only in-frame clones are kept and a portion is missing. Here the sample spans around 94,000 clones, 80% to 90% being singletons. General study findings and limits: Prolonged overall survival went with higher T cell density in the blood. Among the top 100 tumor clones, a median about 57 appeared in adjacent lung. Clonality peaked in uninvolved adjacent lung rather than tumor. Without multi-region sequencing, intratumor heterogeneity could not be excluded.

The chain employs TRBV5-1 and TRBJ2-5; 10 bases are a match to TRBD2. Sequences were derived from peripheral blood, sampled before any cancer treatment. The origin of this receptor is a man aged 40 to 70 with stage I squamous cell lung carcinoma. The chain's CDR3 is CASSSDPAGGLQETQYF. The CDR3 bases are TGCGCCAGCAGCTCTGACCCAGCGGGGGGGCTACAAGAGACCCAGTACTTC.